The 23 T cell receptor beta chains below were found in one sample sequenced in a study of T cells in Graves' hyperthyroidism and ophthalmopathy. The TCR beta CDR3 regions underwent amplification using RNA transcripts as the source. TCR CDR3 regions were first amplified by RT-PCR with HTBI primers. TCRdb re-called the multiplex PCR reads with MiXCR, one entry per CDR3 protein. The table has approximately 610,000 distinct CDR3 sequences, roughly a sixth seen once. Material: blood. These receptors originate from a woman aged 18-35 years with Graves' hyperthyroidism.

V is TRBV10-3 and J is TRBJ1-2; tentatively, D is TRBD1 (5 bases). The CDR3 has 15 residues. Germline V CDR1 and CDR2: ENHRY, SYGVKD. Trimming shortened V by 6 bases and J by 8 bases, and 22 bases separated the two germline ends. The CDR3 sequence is CAISPFGTPVEGYTF. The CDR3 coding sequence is TGTGCCATCAGCCCTTTTGGGACCCCGGTTGAAGGCTACACCTTC.

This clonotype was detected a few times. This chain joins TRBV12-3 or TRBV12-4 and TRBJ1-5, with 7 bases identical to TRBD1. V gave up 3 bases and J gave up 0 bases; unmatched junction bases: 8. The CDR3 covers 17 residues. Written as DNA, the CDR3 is TGTGCCAGCAGTTTTCGGACAGGAGTGTTTAGCAATCAGCCCCAGCATTTT. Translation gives CASSFRTGVFSNQPQHF.

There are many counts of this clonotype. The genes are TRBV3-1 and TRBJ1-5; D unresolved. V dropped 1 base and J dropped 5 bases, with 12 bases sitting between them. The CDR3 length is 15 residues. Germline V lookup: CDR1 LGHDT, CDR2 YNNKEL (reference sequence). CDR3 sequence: CASSQGPARHQPQHF. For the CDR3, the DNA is TGTGCCAGCAGCCAAGGACCGGCACGACATCAGCCCCAGCATTTT.

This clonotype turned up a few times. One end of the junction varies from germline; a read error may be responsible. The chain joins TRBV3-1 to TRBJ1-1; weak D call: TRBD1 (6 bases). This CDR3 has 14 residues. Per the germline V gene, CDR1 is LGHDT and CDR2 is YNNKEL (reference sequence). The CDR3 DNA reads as TGTGCCAGCAGCCAAGATCTAGGGGGGCTAGAAGCTTCCTTT. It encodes CASSQDLGGLEASF.

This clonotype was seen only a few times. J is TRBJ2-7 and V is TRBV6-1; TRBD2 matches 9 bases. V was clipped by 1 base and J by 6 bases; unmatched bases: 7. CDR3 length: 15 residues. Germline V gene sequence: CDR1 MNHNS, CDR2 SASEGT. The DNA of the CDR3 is TGTGCCAGCAGTGAAGTTAGCGGGAGATTTGGCGAGCAGTACTTC. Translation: CASSEVSGRFGEQYF.

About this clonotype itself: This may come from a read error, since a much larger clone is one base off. The CDR3 DNA follows: TGTGCCAGCAGTGACCTACGGTCGGCGGACGATACGCAGTATTTT. Translation: CASSDLRSADDTQYF. The gene calls are TRBV6-2 or TRBV6-3 and TRBJ2-3; D is uncertain. The V gene's germline CDR1 is MNHEY and CDR2 SVGEGT. This CDR3 contains 15 residues. V was pared by 5 bases and J by 6 bases, with 18 bases between.

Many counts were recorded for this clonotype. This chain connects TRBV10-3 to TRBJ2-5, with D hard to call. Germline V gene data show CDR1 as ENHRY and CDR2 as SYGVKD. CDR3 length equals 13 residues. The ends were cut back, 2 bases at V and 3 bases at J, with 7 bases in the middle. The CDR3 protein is CAISETEKETQYF. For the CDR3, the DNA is TGTGCCATCAGTGAGACGGAGAAAGAGACCCAGTACTTC.

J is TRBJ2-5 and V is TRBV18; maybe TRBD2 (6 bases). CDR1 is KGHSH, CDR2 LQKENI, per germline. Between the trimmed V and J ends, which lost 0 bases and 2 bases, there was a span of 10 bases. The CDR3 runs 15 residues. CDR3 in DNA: TGTGCCAGCTCACCACCCGGCGGGGTGCAAGAGACCCAGTACTTC. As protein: CASSPPGGVQETQYF.

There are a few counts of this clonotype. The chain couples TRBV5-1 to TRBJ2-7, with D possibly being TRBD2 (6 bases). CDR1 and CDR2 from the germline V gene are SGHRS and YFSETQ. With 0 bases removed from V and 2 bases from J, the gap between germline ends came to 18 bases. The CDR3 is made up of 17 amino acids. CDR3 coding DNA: TGCGCCAGCAGCTTGGAACCAAGGGAGGCAGGCCCCTACGAGCAGTACTTC. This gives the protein CASSLEPREAGPYEQYF.

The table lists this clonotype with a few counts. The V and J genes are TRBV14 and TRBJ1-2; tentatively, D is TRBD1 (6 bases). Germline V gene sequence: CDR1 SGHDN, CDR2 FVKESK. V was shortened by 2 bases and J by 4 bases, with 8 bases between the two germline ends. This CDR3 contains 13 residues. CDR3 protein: CASSQTDSYGYTF. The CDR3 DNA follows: TGTGCCAGCAGCCAAACGGACAGCTATGGCTACACCTTC.

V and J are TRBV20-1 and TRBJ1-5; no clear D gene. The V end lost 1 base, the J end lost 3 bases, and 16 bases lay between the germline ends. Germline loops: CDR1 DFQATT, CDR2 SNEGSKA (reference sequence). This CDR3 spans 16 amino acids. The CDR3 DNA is TGCAGTGCTAGAGTTCCCCTAAGGTCCTCCAATCAGCCCCAGCATTTT. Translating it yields CSARVPLRSSNQPQHF.

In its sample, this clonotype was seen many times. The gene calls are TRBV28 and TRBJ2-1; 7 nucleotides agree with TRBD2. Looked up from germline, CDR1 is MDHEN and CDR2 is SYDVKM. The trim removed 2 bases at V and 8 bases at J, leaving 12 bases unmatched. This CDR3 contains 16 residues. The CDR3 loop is CASSLNRASGDYEQFF. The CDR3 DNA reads TGTGCCAGCAGTTTAAATCGGGCTAGCGGCGATTATGAGCAGTTCTTC.

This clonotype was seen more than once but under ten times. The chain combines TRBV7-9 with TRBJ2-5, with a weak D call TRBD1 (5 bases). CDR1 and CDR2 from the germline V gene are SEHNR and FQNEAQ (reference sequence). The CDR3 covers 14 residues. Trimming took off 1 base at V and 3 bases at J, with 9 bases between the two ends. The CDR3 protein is CASSLDEGEETQYF. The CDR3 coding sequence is TGTGCCAGCAGCTTAGACGAAGGGGAAGAGACCCAGTACTTC. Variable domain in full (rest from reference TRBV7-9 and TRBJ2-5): DTGVSQNPRHKITKRGQNVTFRCDPISEHNRLYWYRQTLGQGPEFLTYFQNEAQLEKSRLLSDRFSAERPKGSFSTLEIQRTEQGDSAMYLCASSLDEGEETQYFGPGTRLLVL.

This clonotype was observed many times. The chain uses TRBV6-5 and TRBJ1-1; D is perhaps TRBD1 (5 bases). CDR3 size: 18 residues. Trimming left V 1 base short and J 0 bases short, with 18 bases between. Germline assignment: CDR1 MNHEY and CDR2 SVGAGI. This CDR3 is CASSYFALHRQLNTEAFF. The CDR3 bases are TGTGCCAGCAGTTACTTCGCCCTCCACCGACAGCTGAACACTGAAGCTTTCTTT.

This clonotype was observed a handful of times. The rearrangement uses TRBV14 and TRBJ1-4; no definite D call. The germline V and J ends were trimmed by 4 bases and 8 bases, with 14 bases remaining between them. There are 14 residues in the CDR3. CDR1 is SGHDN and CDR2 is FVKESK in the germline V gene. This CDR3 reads CASSPSYAREKLFF. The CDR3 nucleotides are TGTGCCAGCAGCCCCTCTTACGCCAGGGAAAAACTGTTTTTT. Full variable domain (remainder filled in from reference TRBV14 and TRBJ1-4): EAGVTQFPSHSVIEKGQTVTLRCDPISGHDNLYWYRRVMGKEIKFLLHFVKESKQDESGMPNNRFLAERTGGTYSTLKVQPAELEDSGVYFCASSPSYAREKLFFGSGTQLSVL.

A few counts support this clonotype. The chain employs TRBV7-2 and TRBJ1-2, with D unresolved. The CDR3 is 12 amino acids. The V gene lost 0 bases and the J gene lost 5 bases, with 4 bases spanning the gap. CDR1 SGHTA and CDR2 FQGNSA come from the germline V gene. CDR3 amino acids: CASSLAHYGYTF. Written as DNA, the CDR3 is TGTGCCAGCAGCTTAGCGCATTATGGCTACACCTTC.

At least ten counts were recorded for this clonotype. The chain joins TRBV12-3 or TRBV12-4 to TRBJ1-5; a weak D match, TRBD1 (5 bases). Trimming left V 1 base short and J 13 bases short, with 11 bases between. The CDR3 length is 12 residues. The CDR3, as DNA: TGTGCCAGCAGTTTAGTCCCGGGGGTGCAGCATTTT. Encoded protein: CASSLVPGVQHF.

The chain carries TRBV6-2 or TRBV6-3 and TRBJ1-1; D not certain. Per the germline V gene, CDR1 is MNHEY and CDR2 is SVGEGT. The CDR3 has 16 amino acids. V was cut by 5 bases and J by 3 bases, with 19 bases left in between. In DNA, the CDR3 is TGTGCCAGCAGTGGCTTAAGCAGCCCTAAATACACTGAAGCTTTCTTT. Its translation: CASSGLSSPKYTEAFF.

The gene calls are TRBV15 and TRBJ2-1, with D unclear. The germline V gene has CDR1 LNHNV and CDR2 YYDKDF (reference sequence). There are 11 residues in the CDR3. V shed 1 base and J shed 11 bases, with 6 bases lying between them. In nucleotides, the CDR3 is TGTGCCACCAGCAGAGGGGAACAGCAGTTCTTC. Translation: CATSRGEQQFF.

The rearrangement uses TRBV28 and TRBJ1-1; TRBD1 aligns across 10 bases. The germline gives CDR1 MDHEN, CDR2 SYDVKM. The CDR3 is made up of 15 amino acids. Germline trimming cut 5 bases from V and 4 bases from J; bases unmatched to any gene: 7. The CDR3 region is CASSPPDRGITEAFF. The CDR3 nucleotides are TGTGCCAGCAGTCCACCGGACAGGGGGATCACTGAAGCTTTCTTT.

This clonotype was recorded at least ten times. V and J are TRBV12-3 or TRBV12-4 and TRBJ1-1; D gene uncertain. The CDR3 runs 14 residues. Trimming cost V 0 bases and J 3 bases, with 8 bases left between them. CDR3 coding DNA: TGTGCCAGCAGTTTAGCCCCACCGGACACTGAAGCTTTCTTT. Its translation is CASSLAPPDTEAFF.

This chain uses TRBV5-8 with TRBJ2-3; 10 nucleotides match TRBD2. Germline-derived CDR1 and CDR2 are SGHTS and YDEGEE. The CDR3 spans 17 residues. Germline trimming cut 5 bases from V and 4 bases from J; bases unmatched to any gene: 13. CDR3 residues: CASSFASVAGGPDTQYF. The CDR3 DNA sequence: TGTGCCAGCAGTTTTGCCTCGGTAGCGGGAGGCCCAGATACGCAGTATTTT.

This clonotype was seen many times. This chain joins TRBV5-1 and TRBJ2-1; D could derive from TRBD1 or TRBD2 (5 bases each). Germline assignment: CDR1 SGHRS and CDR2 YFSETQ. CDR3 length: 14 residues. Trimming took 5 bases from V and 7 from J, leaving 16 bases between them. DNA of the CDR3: TGCGCCAGCAGAACCGGGGCAATACAGAATGAGCAGTTCTTC. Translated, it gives CASRTGAIQNEQFF.